Below are 11 T cell receptor beta chains sequenced from a single sample in a study of shared clonotypes between healthy human individuals. The protocol was immunoSEQ multiplex PCR, while the TCRdb copy is restricted to in-frame clones and leaves out a portion. This table holds 2 million to 2.5 million clones, 95% found once. Sequenced: naive CD4+ T cells sorted from blood. The subset was: CD45RA+ positively selected. Source of these receptors: a man aged 18 to 30 in good health.

The chain recombines TRBV10-3 with TRBJ2-7; D is uncertain. CDR1 ENHRY and CDR2 SYGVKD come from the germline V gene. Trimming left V 11 bases short and J 3 bases short, with 11 bases between. This CDR3 region has 11 residues. CDR3: CASMAGYEQYF. CDR3 nucleotide sequence: TGTGCCTCCATGGCCGGCTACGAGCAGTACTTC.

The chain links TRBV25-1 to TRBJ2-5, with D possibly being TRBD1 (7 bases). Trimming took 1 base from V and 5 from J, leaving 17 bases between them. The CDR3 loop spans 16 amino acids. CDR1 and CDR2 from the germline V gene are MGHDK and SYGVNS. CDR3 sequence: CASSELAQGTWETQYF. The CDR3 DNA is TGTGCCAGCAGTGAATTGGCACAGGGGACTTGGGAGACCCAGTACTTC.

This chain links TRBV11-3 with TRBJ2-7; D is unclear. The germline V gene encodes CDR1 SGHNT and CDR2 YENEEA. This CDR3 comprises 12 residues. Trimming pared 0 bases from V and 3 bases from J, leaving 3 bases between. This CDR3 is CASSLDHYEQYF. The CDR3 nucleotides read TGTGCCAGCAGCTTAGATCACTACGAGCAGTACTTC.

The rearrangement links TRBV4-1 to TRBJ2-7; unclear D gene. This CDR3 is 13 amino acids long. Germline-derived CDR1 and CDR2 are MGHRA and YSYEKL. V lost 3 bases to trimming and J lost 5 bases, with 11 bases between them. CDR3 loop: CASSHPVIHEQYF. Written as DNA, the CDR3 is TGCGCCAGCAGCCACCCCGTGATCCACGAGCAGTACTTC.

On this clone itself: The sample holds other DNA sequences that translate to the same CDR3. The J gene is TRBJ1-2, the V gene TRBV30; D is ambiguous. Between the trimmed V and J ends, which lost 2 bases and 2 bases, there was a span of 6 bases. Germline V gene lookup returns CDR1 GTSNPN and CDR2 SVGIG (reference sequence). There are 12 residues in the CDR3. CDR3 protein: CAWSLGNYGYTF. The CDR3 DNA reads as TGTGCCTGGAGTTTGGGGAACTATGGCTACACCTTC.

A few counts support this clone. The chain recombines TRBV5-1 with TRBJ2-7, with a tentative D call TRBD2 (5 bases). With 0 bases removed from V and 9 bases from J, the gap between germline ends came to 19 bases. Germline V gene lookup returns CDR1 SGHRS and CDR2 YFSETQ. The CDR3 covers 15 residues. The CDR3 nucleotides read TGCGCCAGCAGCTTGGAAGGCGGGCTGACTGCCGTGCAGTACTTC. Encoded protein: CASSLEGGLTAVQYF.

The V gene is TRBV7-2, the J gene TRBJ2-2; D remains ambiguous. The germline gives CDR1 SGHTA, CDR2 FQGNSA. The V end lost 0 bases, the J end lost 1 base, and 6 bases lay between the germline ends. The CDR3 contains 15 residues. CDR3 sequence (DNA): TGTGCCAGCAGCTTAGCGTACCAGAACACCGGGGAGCTGTTTTTT. Translated, it gives CASSLAYQNTGELFF.

The CDR3 loop reads CASSLGSVRQGYGYTF. The CDR3 DNA follows: TGTGCCAGCAGTTTAGGGTCCGTAAGACAGGGCTATGGCTACACCTTC. This chain joins TRBV28 and TRBJ1-2, with TRBD1 matching over 7 bases. The V gene end was trimmed by 2 bases and the J gene end by 4 bases; junction bases not matched to a gene: 10. This CDR3 has 16 residues. Germline V lookup: CDR1 MDHEN, CDR2 SYDVKM.

The V gene is TRBV25-1, the J gene TRBJ1-6; possible D gene TRBD1, 6 bases. The CDR3 extends over 14 amino acids. Trimming removed 6 bases from V and 9 bases from J, with 15 bases in between. Germline values: CDR1 MGHDK, CDR2 SYGVNS. The CDR3 protein is CASRTLGQISPLHF. CDR3 coding DNA: TGTGCCAGCAGAACGTTGGGACAAATTTCACCCCTCCACTTT.

The chain is built from TRBV18 and TRBJ2-3; 7 bases fit TRBD1. Germline CDR1 reads KGHSH; CDR2 reads LQKENI. The CDR3 sequence is 16 residues long. Trimming cost V 3 bases and J 2 bases; bases outside gene matches: 8. The CDR3 bases are TGTGCCAGCTCACCTAGCCTCGGACAGGCCACAGATACGCAGTATTTT. It specifies CASSPSLGQATDTQYF.

This clone appeared a few times. The chain combines TRBV6-6 with TRBJ2-7; 8 bases fit TRBD2. Germline CDR1 reads MNHNY; CDR2 reads SVGAGI (reference sequence). Trimming at V came to 7 bases and at J to 4 bases, leaving 9 bases not matched to a gene. CDR3 length: 14 residues. The CDR3 spells CASMDGGRFYEQYF. In DNA form, the CDR3 reads TGTGCCAGCATGGACGGCGGGAGGTTTTACGAGCAGTACTTC.